What follows is one T cell receptor (beta chain) and its context. Clones were sequenced by immunoSEQ multiplex PCR, and TCRdb holds only the in-frame ones, with some missing. The top ten hold 2.5% to 4% of the sample, which has 130,000 or so clones, around 84% seen once. The sample belongs to a study of PD-L1 blockade in urothelial cancer. Specified time point: pretreatment peripheral blood. V was pared by 5 bases and J by 0 bases, with 23 bases between. The CDR3 is made up of 19 amino acids. CDR1 and CDR2 (germline): SGHAT, FQDESV (reference sequence). The material was PBMCs, obtained around atezolizumab (anti-PD-L1) treatment. This TCR was sampled from a man aged 45-65 years with urothelial cancer. The chain carries TRBV11-1 and TRBJ2-4, with TRBD2 as a possible D gene (5 bases). CDR3 region: CASSTLDVPGIIAKNIQYF. The DNA for the CDR3 is TGTGCCAGCAGCACCCTCGACGTGCCGGGGATCATAGCCAAAAACATTCAGTACTTC.